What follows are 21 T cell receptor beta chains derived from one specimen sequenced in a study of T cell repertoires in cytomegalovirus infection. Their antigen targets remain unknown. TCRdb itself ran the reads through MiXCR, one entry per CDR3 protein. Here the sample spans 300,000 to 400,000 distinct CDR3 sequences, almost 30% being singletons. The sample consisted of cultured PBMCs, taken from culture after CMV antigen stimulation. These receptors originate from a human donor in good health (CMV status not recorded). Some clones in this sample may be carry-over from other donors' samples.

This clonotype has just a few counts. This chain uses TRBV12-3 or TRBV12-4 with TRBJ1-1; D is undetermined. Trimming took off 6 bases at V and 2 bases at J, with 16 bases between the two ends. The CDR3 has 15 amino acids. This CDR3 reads CASSTDGEINTEAFF. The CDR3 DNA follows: TGTGCCAGCAGCACGGACGGGGAAATTAACACTGAAGCTTTCTTT.

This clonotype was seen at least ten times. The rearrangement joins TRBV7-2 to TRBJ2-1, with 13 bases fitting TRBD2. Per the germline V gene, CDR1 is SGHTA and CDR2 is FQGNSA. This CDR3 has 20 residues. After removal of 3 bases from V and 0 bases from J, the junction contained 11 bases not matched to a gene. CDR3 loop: CASSLPPGLAGPASYNEQFF. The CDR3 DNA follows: TGTGCCAGCAGCTTGCCCCCGGGACTAGCGGGGCCAGCCTCCTACAATGAGCAGTTCTTC.

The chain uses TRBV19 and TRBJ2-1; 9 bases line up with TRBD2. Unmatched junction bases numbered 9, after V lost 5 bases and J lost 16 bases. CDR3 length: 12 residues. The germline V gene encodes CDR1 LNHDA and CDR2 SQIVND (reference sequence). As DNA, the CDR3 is TGTGCCAGTAGTTTTCATAGCGGGAGTGCCTTCTTC. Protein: CASSFHSGSAFF. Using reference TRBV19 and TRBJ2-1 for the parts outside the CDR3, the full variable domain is DGGITQSPKYLFRKEGQNVTLSCEQNLNHDAMYWYRQDPGQGLRLIYYSQIVNDFQKGDIAEGYSVSREKKESFPLTVTSAQKNPTAFYLCASSFHSGSAFFGPGTRLTVL.

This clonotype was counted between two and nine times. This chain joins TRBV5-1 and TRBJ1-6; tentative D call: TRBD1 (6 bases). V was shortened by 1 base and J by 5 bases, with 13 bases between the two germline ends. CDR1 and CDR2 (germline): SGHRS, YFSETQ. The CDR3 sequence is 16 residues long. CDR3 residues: CASSLSGQRDNSPLHF. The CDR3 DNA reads TGCGCCAGCAGCTTGAGTGGACAGAGGGATAATTCACCCCTCCACTTT.

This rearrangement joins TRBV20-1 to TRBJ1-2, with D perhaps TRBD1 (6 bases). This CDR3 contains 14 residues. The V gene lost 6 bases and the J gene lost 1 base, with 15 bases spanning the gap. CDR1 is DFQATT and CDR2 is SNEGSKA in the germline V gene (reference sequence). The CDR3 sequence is CSARGQLLNYGYTF. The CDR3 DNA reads TGCAGTGCCCGGGGGCAACTACTTAACTATGGCTACACCTTC.

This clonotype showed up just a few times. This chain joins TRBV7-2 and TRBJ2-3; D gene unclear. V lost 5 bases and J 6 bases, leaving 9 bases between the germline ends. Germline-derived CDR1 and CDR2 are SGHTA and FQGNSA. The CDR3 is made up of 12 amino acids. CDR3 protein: CASSLSYDTQYF. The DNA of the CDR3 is TGTGCCAGCAGCCTTTCCTACGATACGCAGTATTTT.

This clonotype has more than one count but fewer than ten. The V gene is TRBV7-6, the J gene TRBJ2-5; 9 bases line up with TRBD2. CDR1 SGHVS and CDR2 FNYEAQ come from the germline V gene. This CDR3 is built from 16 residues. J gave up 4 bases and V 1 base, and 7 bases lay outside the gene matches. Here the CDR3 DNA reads TGTGCCAGCAGCTTAGGCGGGACTAGCTGGGGAGAGACCCAGTACTTC. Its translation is CASSLGGTSWGETQYF.

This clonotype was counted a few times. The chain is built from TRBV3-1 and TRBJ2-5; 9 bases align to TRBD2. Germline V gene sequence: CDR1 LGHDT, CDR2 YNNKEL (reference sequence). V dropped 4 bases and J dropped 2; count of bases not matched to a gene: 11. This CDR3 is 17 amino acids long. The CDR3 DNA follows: TGTGCCAGCAGCCCACGTGTTCGACTAGCGGATCAAGAGACCCAGTACTTC. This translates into CASSPRVRLADQETQYF.

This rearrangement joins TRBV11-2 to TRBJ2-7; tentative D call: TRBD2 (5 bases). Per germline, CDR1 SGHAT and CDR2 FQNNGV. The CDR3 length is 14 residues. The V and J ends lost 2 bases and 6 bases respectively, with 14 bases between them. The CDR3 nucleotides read TGTGCCAGCAGCTTAATTAAACAAGGAGGCGAGCAGTACTTC. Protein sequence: CASSLIKQGGEQYF. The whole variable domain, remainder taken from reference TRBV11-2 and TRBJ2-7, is EAGVAQSPRYKIIEKRQSVAFWCNPISGHATLYWYQQILGQGPKLLIQFQNNGVVDDSQLPKDRFSAERLKGVDSTLKIQPAKLEDSAVYLCASSLIKQGGEQYFGPGTRLTVT.

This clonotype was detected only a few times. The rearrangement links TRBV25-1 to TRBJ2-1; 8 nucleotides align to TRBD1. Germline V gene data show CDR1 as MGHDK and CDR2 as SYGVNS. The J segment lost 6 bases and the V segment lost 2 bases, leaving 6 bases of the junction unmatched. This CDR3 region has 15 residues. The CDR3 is CASSEEETGVNEQFF. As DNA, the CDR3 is TGTGCCAGCAGTGAAGAGGAGACAGGGGTCAATGAGCAGTTCTTC.

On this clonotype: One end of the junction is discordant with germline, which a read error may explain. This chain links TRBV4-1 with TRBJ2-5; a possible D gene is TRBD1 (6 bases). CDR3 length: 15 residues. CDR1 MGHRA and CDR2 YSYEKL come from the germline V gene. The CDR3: CASSQGNRAQETQYF. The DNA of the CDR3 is TGTGCCAGCAGCCAAGGGAACAGGGCCCAAGAGACCCAGTACTTC.

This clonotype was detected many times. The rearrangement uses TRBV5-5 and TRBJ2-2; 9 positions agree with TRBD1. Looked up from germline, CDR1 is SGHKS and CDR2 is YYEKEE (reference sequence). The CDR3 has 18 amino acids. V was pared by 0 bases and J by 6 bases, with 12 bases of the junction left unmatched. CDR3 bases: TGTGCCAGCAGCTTGGGAAACAGGGGGCCGACAATGGCCGGGGAGCTGTTTTTT. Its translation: CASSLGNRGPTMAGELFF.

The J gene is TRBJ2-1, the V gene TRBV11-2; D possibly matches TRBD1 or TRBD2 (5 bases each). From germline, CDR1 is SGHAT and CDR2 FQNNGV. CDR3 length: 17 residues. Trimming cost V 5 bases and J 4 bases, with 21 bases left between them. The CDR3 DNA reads TGTGCCAGCAGCCCGACAGTTAGCGATGGGGGTTACAATGAGCAGTTCTTC. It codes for CASSPTVSDGGYNEQFF. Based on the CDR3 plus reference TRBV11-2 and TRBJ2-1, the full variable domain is EAGVAQSPRYKIIEKRQSVAFWCNPISGHATLYWYQQILGQGPKLLIQFQNNGVVDDSQLPKDRFSAERLKGVDSTLKIQPAKLEDSAVYLCASSPTVSDGGYNEQFFGPGTRLTVL.

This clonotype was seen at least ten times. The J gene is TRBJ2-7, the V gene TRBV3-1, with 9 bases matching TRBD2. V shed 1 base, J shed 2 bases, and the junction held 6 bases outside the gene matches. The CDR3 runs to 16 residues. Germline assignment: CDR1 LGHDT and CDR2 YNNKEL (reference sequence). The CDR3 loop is CASSQVLTSGAYEQYF. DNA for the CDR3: TGTGCCAGCAGCCAAGTCCTGACTAGCGGAGCCTACGAGCAGTACTTC.

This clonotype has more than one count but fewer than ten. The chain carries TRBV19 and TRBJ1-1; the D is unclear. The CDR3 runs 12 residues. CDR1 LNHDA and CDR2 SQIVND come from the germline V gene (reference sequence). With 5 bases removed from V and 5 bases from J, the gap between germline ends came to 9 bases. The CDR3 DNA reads TGTGCCAGTAGTTCCCTGAGTACTGAAGCTTTCTTT. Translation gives CASSSLSTEAFF. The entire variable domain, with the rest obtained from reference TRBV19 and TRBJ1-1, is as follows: DGGITQSPKYLFRKEGQNVTLSCEQNLNHDAMYWYRQDPGQGLRLIYYSQIVNDFQKGDIAEGYSVSREKKESFPLTVTSAQKNPTAFYLCASSSLSTEAFFGQGTRLTVV.

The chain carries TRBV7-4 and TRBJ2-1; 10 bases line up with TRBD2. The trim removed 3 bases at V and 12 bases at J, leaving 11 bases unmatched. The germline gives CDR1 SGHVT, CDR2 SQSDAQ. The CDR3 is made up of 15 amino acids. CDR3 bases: TGTGCCAGCAGCTTGGTATCCGGGACTAGCGACCTGCAGTTCTTC. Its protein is CASSLVSGTSDLQFF.

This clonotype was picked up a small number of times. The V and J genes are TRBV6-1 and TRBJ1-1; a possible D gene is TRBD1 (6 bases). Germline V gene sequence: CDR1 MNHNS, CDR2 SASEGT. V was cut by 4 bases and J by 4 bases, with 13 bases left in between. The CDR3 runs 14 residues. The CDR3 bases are TGTGCCAGCAGTGGACAGGCGGGTGGCACTGAAGCTTTCTTT. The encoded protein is CASSGQAGGTEAFF.

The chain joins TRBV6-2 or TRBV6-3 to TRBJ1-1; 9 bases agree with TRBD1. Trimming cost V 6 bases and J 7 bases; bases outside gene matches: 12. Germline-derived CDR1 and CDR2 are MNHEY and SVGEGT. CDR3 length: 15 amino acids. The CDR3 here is CASRPQGASSIEAFF. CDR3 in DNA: TGTGCCAGCAGACCACAGGGGGCGTCTTCAATTGAAGCTTTCTTT.

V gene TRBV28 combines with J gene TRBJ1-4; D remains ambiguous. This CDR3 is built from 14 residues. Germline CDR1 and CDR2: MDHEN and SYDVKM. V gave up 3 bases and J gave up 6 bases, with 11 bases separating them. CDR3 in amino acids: CASSFIQSDEKLFF. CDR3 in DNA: TGTGCCAGCAGTTTCATACAGTCTGATGAAAAACTGTTTTTT.

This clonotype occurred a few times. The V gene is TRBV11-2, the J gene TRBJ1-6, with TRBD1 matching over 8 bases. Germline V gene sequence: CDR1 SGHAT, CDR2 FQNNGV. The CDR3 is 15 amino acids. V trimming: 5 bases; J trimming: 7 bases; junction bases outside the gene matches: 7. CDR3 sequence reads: CASSPLTGGNSPLHF. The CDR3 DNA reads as TGTGCCAGCAGCCCTCTCACAGGGGGAAATTCACCCCTCCACTTT. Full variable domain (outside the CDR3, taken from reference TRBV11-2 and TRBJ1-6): EAGVAQSPRYKIIEKRQSVAFWCNPISGHATLYWYQQILGQGPKLLIQFQNNGVVDDSQLPKDRFSAERLKGVDSTLKIQPAKLEDSAVYLCASSPLTGGNSPLHFGNGTRLTVT.

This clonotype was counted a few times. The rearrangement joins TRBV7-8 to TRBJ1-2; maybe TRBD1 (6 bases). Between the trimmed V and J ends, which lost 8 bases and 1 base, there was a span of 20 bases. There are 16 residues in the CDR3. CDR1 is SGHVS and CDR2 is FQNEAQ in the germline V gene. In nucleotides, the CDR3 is TGTGCCAGCCGCCTCGGGGGCAGGGAGGATAACTATGGCTACACCTTC. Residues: CASRLGGREDNYGYTF.